This section outlines one TCR beta chain sequence together with its context. The sample originates from a study of T cells in Graves' hyperthyroidism and ophthalmopathy. What was amplified from RNA transcripts were TCR beta CDR3 regions. HTBI primers were the set used in a first-round RT-PCR of the TCR CDR3. TCRdb re-called the multiplex PCR reads with MiXCR, one entry per CDR3 protein. This sample has over 400,000 distinct CDR3 sequences, with approximately 15% found just once. Germline loops: CDR1 SNHLY, CDR2 FYNNEI. Trimming stripped 7 bases from V and 9 bases from J, with 13 bases between. The CDR3 length is 12 residues. A roughly 9.3 ml volume of fresh peripheral blood provided the PBMCs.

The specimen was blood. The TCR sequence derives from a man younger than 35 with Graves' ophthalmopathy. The rearrangement links TRBV2 to TRBJ2-4; D gene ambiguous. CDR3 sequence reads: CASTPSRVIQYF. The DNA of the CDR3 is TGTGCCAGCACCCCTAGTCGGGTCATTCAGTACTTC.